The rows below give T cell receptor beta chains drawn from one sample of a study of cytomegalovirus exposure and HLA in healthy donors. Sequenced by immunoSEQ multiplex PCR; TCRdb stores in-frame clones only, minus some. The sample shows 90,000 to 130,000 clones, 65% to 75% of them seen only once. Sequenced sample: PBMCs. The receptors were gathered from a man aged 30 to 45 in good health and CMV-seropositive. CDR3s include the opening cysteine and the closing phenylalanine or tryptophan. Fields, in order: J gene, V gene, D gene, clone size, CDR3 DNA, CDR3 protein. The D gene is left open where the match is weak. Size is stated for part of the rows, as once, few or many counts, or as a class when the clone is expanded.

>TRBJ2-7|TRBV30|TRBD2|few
TGTGCCTGGAGCGCCGGGACTAGCGGGGGTCGCGAGCAGTACTTC
CAWSAGTSGGREQYF
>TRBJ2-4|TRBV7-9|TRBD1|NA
TGTTCCAGCAGCTACGGGACAGCGCCCCAGTACTTC
CSSSYGTAPQYF
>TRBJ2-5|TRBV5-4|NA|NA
TGTGCCAGCAGCTTGGGAGGAAAAGAGACCCAGTACTTC
CASSLGGKETQYF
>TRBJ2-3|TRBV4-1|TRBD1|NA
TGCGCCAGCAGCCTCATTAGGTCCGGACAGGGAGGTACAGATACGCAGTATTTT
CASSLIRSGQGGTDTQYF
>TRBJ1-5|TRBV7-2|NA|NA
TGTGCCAGCAGCTTAGGGGGGGGGTTTGGGGATCAGCCCCAGCATTTT
CASSLGGGFGDQPQHF
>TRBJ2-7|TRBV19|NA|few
TGTGCCAGTAGTTTTTACGCAGGGAAGTGGGGCGAGCAGTACTTC
CASSFYAGKWGEQYF
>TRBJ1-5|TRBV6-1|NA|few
TGTGCCAGCAGTGAAGTGAACAGGGATCAGCCCCAGCATTTT
CASSEVNRDQPQHF
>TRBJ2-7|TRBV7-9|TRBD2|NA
TGTGCCAGCAGCCGGGACGGCGGGGGCTACGAGCAGTACTTC
CASSRDGGGYEQYF
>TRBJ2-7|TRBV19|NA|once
TGTGCCAGTGCAAGCTACGGGGGATCCTACGAGCAGTACTTC
CASASYGGSYEQYF
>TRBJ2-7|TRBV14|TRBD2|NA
TGTGCCAGCAGCCAAGGTACTAGCGGCAGCTACGAGCAGTACTTC
CASSQGTSGSYEQYF
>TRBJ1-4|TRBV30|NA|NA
TGTGCCTGGAGTGGGGTTCGGGGGGATGAAAAACTGTTTTTT
CAWSGVRGDEKLFF
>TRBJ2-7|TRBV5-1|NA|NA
TGCGCCAGCAGTAGCGCGGTTAGCTCCTACGAGCAGTACTTC
CASSSAVSSYEQYF
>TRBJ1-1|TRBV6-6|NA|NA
TGTGCCAGCAGTTACAACGGTCAGAACACTGAAGCTTTCTTT
CASSYNGQNTEAFF
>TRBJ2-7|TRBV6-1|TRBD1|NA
TGTGCCAGCAGGGAGACAGGGGGTTACGAGCAGTACTTC
CASRETGGYEQYF